The 18 T cell receptor beta chains presented below share a single source sample, sequenced in a study of CD4+ T cells in melanoma. TCRdb's table, derived via immunoSEQ multiplex PCR, lists solely in-frame clones and lacks some. The sample contains about 22,000 clones, approximately 80% of which appear only once. Source material: cells from a culture (not recorded whether cultured in vitro). These receptors were obtained from a human donor with melanoma.

The gene calls are TRBV6-5 and TRBJ1-6; weak D call: TRBD1 (6 bases). The CDR3 extends over 14 amino acids. Germline-derived CDR1 and CDR2 are MNHEY and SVGAGI. Trimming pared 0 bases from V and 14 bases from J, leaving 14 bases between. The CDR3 DNA is TGTGCCAGCAGTTACTCGGCCGGGGGCGAAGCCCTCCACTTT. Its protein is CASSYSAGGEALHF.

The chain employs TRBV7-9 and TRBJ2-7, with D possibly being TRBD1 (6 bases). The CDR3 runs 14 residues. V was cut by 3 bases and J by 3 bases, with 12 bases left in between. CDR1 is SEHNR and CDR2 is FQNEAQ in the germline V gene (reference sequence). CDR3 DNA: TGTGCCAGCAGCTTCGGACAGCCAAGCTACGAGCAGTACTTC. This translates into CASSFGQPSYEQYF.

This chain uses TRBV9 with TRBJ2-4; maybe TRBD1 (6 bases). CDR1 is SGDLS, CDR2 YYNGEE, per germline. The CDR3 loop spans 18 amino acids. Trimming removed 3 bases from V and 6 bases from J, with 25 bases in between. CDR3 nucleotide sequence: TGTGCCAGCAGCGCACCAGGGACATCGGACCCCCTGCGAAACATTCAGTACTTC. Translated, it gives CASSAPGTSDPLRNIQYF.

This rearrangement joins TRBV27 to TRBJ1-1; 9 bases fit TRBD1. The CDR3 is 16 amino acids. Germline CDR1 reads MNHEY; CDR2 reads SMNVEV (reference sequence). V lost 8 bases to trimming and J lost 4 bases; unmatched junction nucleotides: 14. In nucleotides, the CDR3 is TGTGCCAGCTCCCCGGGGGACAGGGTAAGGGGCACTGAAGCTTTCTTT. This sequence encodes CASSPGDRVRGTEAFF.

The CDR3 coding sequence is TGTGCCAGCAGCCCACAGGGTATCGTGCAGTATTTT. As protein: CASSPQGIVQYF. The chain combines TRBV6-6 with TRBJ2-3; D is possibly TRBD1 (6 bases). The V end lost 6 bases, the J end lost 11 bases, and 15 bases lay between the germline ends. The CDR3 sequence is 12 residues long. The germline V gene encodes CDR1 MNHNY and CDR2 SVGAGI (reference sequence).

The chain combines TRBV7-6 with TRBJ2-5; TRBD2 matches at 8 bases. Trimming took 1 base from V and 5 from J; bases not matched to a gene: 3. There are 14 residues in the CDR3. Per germline, CDR1 SGHVS and CDR2 FNYEAQ. CDR3 residues: CASSLGLARETQYF. In DNA, the CDR3 is TGTGCCAGCAGCTTAGGACTAGCGAGGGAGACCCAGTACTTC.

The rearrangement links TRBV6-5 to TRBJ2-7; D call uncertain. The CDR3 is 15 residues long. Germline values: CDR1 MNHEY, CDR2 SVGAGI. V was trimmed by 0 bases and J by 0 bases, leaving 9 bases between them. CDR3 region: CASSYSYRISYEQYF. CDR3 bases: TGTGCCAGCAGTTACTCGTATCGAATCTCCTACGAGCAGTACTTC.

This rearrangement joins TRBV7-2 to TRBJ1-2, with D unclear. The CDR3 loop spans 14 amino acids. Germline V gene sequence: CDR1 SGHTA, CDR2 FQGNSA. Trimming removed 1 base at V and 0 bases at J, with 6 bases between. CDR3 in amino acids: CASSLDTANYGYTF. The DNA of the CDR3 is TGTGCCAGCAGCTTAGATACAGCTAACTATGGCTACACCTTC. Looking up the rest from reference TRBV7-2 and TRBJ1-2 gives the full variable domain: GAGVSQSPSNKVTEKGKDVELRCDPISGHTALYWYRQSLGQGLEFLIYFQGNSAPDKSGLPSDRFSAERTGGSVSTLTIQRTQQEDSAVYLCASSLDTANYGYTFGSGTRLTVV.

The V call is TRBV6-5, the J call TRBJ1-1, with D possibly being TRBD1 (5 bases). V lost 5 bases and J 1 base, leaving 14 bases between the germline ends. From germline, CDR1 is MNHEY and CDR2 SVGAGI. The CDR3 consists of 15 residues. CDR3 sequence reads: CASSPAGAPNTEAFF. The CDR3 DNA sequence: TGTGCCAGCAGTCCTGCTGGGGCCCCGAACACTGAAGCTTTCTTT.

The chain recombines TRBV6-1 with TRBJ1-2; the D gene is possibly TRBD1 (6 bases). The CDR3 totals 12 residues. Trimming cost V 3 bases and J 7 bases, with 9 bases left between them. Germline values: CDR1 MNHNS, CDR2 SASEGT. CDR3 residues: CASSETGFGYTF. CDR3 coding DNA: TGTGCCAGCAGTGAGACAGGTTTTGGCTACACCTTC.

The V and J genes are TRBV7-3 and TRBJ2-2; 7 nucleotides match TRBD1. Germline V gene sequence: CDR1 SGHTA, CDR2 FQGTGA. V was pared by 4 bases and J by 4 bases, with 6 bases of the junction left unmatched. The CDR3 length is 15 residues. The DNA for the CDR3 is TGTGCCAGCAGCTCGAGACAGGGACGCACCGGGGAGCTGTTTTTT. Translation: CASSSRQGRTGELFF. Filled out from reference TRBV7-3 and TRBJ2-2, the complete variable domain reads GAGVSQTPSNKVTEKGKYVELRCDPISGHTALYWYRQSLGQGPEFLIYFQGTGAADDSGLPNDRFFAVRPEGSVSTLKIQRTERGDSAVYLCASSSRQGRTGELFFGEGSRLTVL.

This clone was picked up one time. The rearrangement uses TRBV4-2 and TRBJ2-3; D is unresolved. V was pared by 2 bases and J by 4 bases, with 13 bases between. The CDR3 extends over 15 amino acids. Germline assignment: CDR1 LGHNA and CDR2 YNFKEQ. In DNA form, the CDR3 reads TGTGCCAGCAGCCAAAGATTCGACACCTCAGATACGCAGTATTTT. Amino acids: CASSQRFDTSDTQYF.

The genes are TRBV27 and TRBJ1-4, with 7 bases matching TRBD1. This CDR3 spans 18 amino acids. The germline CDR1 and CDR2 sequences are MNHEY and SMNVEV (reference sequence). Trimming at V came to 2 bases and at J to 0 bases, leaving 9 bases not matched to a gene. The CDR3, as DNA: TGTGCCAGCAGTTTAAGGAGGCCAGGGGGTCCAACTAATGAAAAACTGTTTTTT. Amino acids: CASSLRRPGGPTNEKLFF.

This chain links TRBV19 with TRBJ1-6; a weak D match, TRBD1 (6 bases). Germline V gene sequence: CDR1 LNHDA, CDR2 SQIVND (reference sequence). The V gene lost 1 base and the J gene lost 15 bases, with 13 bases spanning the gap. This CDR3 comprises 13 residues. The DNA of the CDR3 is TGTGCCAGTAGTATAGGGACAGTGCCCTACCTCCACTTT. Translating gives CASSIGTVPYLHF.

V is TRBV7-9 and J is TRBJ2-2; 7 positions match TRBD2. This CDR3 has 17 amino acids. The germline V gene has CDR1 SEHNR and CDR2 FQNEAQ (reference sequence). After removal of 3 bases from V and 1 base from J, the junction contained 8 bases not matched to a gene. CDR3 sequence reads: CASSFRGGALNTGELFF. The CDR3 DNA is TGTGCCAGCAGCTTCCGGGGAGGGGCCTTGAACACCGGGGAGCTGTTTTTT.

This clone has more than one count but fewer than ten. The CDR3 spells CASSLQHGGRGGTDTQYF. The CDR3 nucleotides read TGTGCCAGCAGCCTACAACACGGCGGCAGGGGGGGCACAGATACGCAGTATTTT. V is TRBV11-2 and J is TRBJ2-3; perhaps TRBD1 as D (7 bases). V was shortened by 5 bases and J by 1 base, with 22 bases between the two germline ends. The CDR3 consists of 18 residues. Germline assignment: CDR1 SGHAT and CDR2 FQNNGV.

This rearrangement joins TRBV29-1 to TRBJ1-4, with a weak D call TRBD1 (5 bases). V was clipped by 3 bases and J by 8 bases, with 13 bases between them. Germline V gene sequence: CDR1 SQVTM, CDR2 ANQGSEA. The CDR3 sequence is 13 residues long. This CDR3 reads CSVDQGVGEKLFF. The DNA of the CDR3 is TGCAGCGTTGACCAGGGTGTTGGAGAAAAACTGTTTTTT.

The chain links TRBV29-1 to TRBJ1-1, with a weak D call TRBD1 (6 bases). The V end was cut by 5 bases, the J end by 0 bases, with 10 bases between. In germline, CDR1 is SQVTM, CDR2 ANQGSEA. The CDR3 is 13 amino acids. CDR3: CSVQGRMNTEAFF. The CDR3 region has the DNA TGCAGCGTTCAGGGGCGCATGAACACTGAAGCTTTCTTT.